These T cell receptor beta chains were read from a single sample in a study of shared clonotypes between healthy human individuals. Libraries were prepared by immunoSEQ multiplex PCR; TCRdb keeps only in-frame clonotypes and omits some of them. This table holds about 1 million clones, roughly 70% found once. Sequenced sample: memory CD4+ T cells sorted from blood. The receptor set was obtained from a young man in good health. CDR3s include the opening cysteine and the closing phenylalanine or tryptophan. D genes are given only for firm matches. The size entry is marked missing in some rows and otherwise reads once, few, many or a size class.

TRBJ1-5 | TRBD1 | - | TRBV27 | TGTGCCAGCAGTTTAAGGGCGGGGGCAGGGGGGGGACAGCCCCAGCATTTT | CASSLRAGAGGGQPQHF
TRBJ1-6 | - | - | TRBV30 | TGTGCCTGGAGTCTCGGGGGGCTATCACCCCTCCACTTT | CAWSLGGLSPLHF
TRBJ2-2 | TRBD2 | - | TRBV9 | TGTGCCAGCAGCGTAGAGTCTAGCGGGAGGGACACCGGGGAGCTGTTTTTT | CASSVESSGRDTGELFF
TRBJ2-6 | - | - | TRBV9 | TGTGCCAGCGGTGGTGGGGCCAACGTCCTGACTTTC | CASGGGANVLTF
TRBJ2-5 | TRBD2 | - | TRBV11-2 | TGTGCCAGCAGCCCTCTAGCGGGGGGGCCTCCAGAGACCCAGTACTTC | CASSPLAGGPPETQYF
TRBJ2-1 | TRBD2 | - | TRBV4-1 | TGCGCCAGCAGCCGTTTGCCCGCTAGCGGGAGCAACAATGAGCAGTTCTTC | CASSRLPASGSNNEQFF
TRBJ2-2 | TRBD2 | - | TRBV5-4 | TGTGCCAGCAGCTTCGGGGGGACTAGCGGGAGTCACGGGGAGCTGTTTTTT | CASSFGGTSGSHGELFF
TRBJ2-7 | TRBD2 | few | TRBV5-4 | TGTGCCAGCAGCCGTAGCGGGAGGTACGAGCAGTACTTC | CASSRSGRYEQYF
TRBJ2-7 | - | once | TRBV18 | TGTGCCAGCTCACCCCCAGGGGGGGGTCTATCCTACGAGCAGTACTTC | CASSPPGGGLSYEQYF
TRBJ2-1 | - | few | TRBV4-1 | TGCGCCAGCAGCCAAGAGGCGTCCATCTACAATGAGCAGTTCTTC | CASSQEASIYNEQFF
TRBJ1-2 | TRBD1 | - | TRBV5-1 | TGCGCCAGCAGCTCGGGACAGGGGGCGGACTATGGCTACACCTTC | CASSSGQGADYGYTF
TRBJ1-5 | - | - | TRBV10-3 | TGTGCCATCAGTGAGTCCAGGCTGGGTAATCAGCCCCAGCATTTT | CAISESRLGNQPQHF
TRBJ2-7 | - | - | TRBV11-3 | TGTGCCAGCAGCTTAAAAGGAGACAGAGCCTACGAGCAGTACTTC | CASSLKGDRAYEQYF
TRBJ2-1 | - | few | TRBV30 | TGTGCCTGGAGCGGCTACAATGAGCAGTTCTTC | CAWSGYNEQFF
TRBJ2-5 | - | few | TRBV10-3 | TGTGCCATCAATGATAAGAAGGACCAAGAGACCCAGTACTTC | CAINDKKDQETQYF
TRBJ2-5 | - | - | TRBV7-2 | TGTGCCAGCACCGGTGCAGGGGAGACCCAGTACTTC | CASTGAGETQYF
TRBJ1-1 | - | - | TRBV6-4 | TGTGCCATACAGGGACCGGTCAGAACTGAAGCTTTCTTT | CAIQGPVRTEAFF
TRBJ2-7 | - | - | TRBV30 | TGTGCCTGGAGGATCGCGGGAAGGGCCTACGAGCAGTACTTC | CAWRIAGRAYEQYF
TRBJ1-1 | TRBD1 | few | TRBV4-1 | TGCGCCAGCAGCCAAGATAGGACAGGCCGACCTTTCTTT | CASSQDRTGRPFF
TRBJ2-3 | - | - | TRBV20-1 | TGCAGTGCACATGCGGATACGCAGTATTTT | CSAHADTQYF
TRBJ2-2 | - | - | TRBV7-2 | TGTGCCAGCAGCTTAGCGGGGGCAGGCGGGGAGCTGTTTTTT | CASSLAGAGGELFF
TRBJ2-6 | TRBD2 | - | TRBV30 | TGTGCCTGGAGATTAAGCGGGGAAAGCTCTGGGGCCAACGTCCTGACTTTC | CAWRLSGESSGANVLTF
TRBJ1-5 | - | - | TRBV6-1 | TGTGCCAGCAGTGAAAGTTTAGGATGGGGGAGAGCCCAGCATTTT | CASSESLGWGRAQHF
TRBJ2-5 | - | - | TRBV5-1 | TGCGCCAGCAGCTTTGGGGAGACCCAGTACTTC | CASSFGETQYF
TRBJ2-3 | TRBD2 | many | TRBV5-5 | TGTGCCAGCAGCCTGATGACACTAGCGGGGGGCCCAGATACGCAGTATTTT | CASSLMTLAGGPDTQYF
TRBJ2-3 | TRBD2 | - | TRBV5-1 | TGCGCCAGCAGCTTATCTTCGATGGGAGGGATCACAGATACGCAGTATTTT | CASSLSSMGGITDTQYF
TRBJ2-7 | TRBD2 | - | TRBV6-1 | TGTGCCAGCAGCGTGACTAGCGGGAGCTTCTACGAGCAGTACTTC | CASSVTSGSFYEQYF
TRBJ1-2 | TRBD1 | - | TRBV5-6 | TGTGCCAGCAGCTTGATATCAGGGGGCGAGGGCTACACCTTC | CASSLISGGEGYTF
TRBJ2-2 | - | - | TRBV4-3 | TGCGCCAGCAGCCAAGGACTTAGAGCCGGGGAGCTGTTTTTT | CASSQGLRAGELFF
TRBJ2-2 | - | - | TRBV4-1 | TGCGCCAGCAGCCAAGATTTGACCCCCGGGGAGCTGTTTTTT | CASSQDLTPGELFF
TRBJ1-6 | - | - | TRBV27 | TGTGCCAGCAGTTTATCATTTAGCGCGGGCGCGTCCTATAATTCACCCCTCCACTTT | CASSLSFSAGASYNSPLHF
TRBJ2-3 | - | few | TRBV5-6 | TGTGCCAGCAGCTTGTCGGCAGATACGCAGTATTTT | CASSLSADTQYF
TRBJ2-2 | TRBD2 | - | TRBV9 | TGTGCCAGCAGCGTGACTAGCGGGAGTCTTACCGGGGAGCTGTTTTTT | CASSVTSGSLTGELFF
TRBJ1-3 | - | many | TRBV30 | TGTGCCTGGAGTGTTCAGGGGCGGGGAAACACCATATATTTT | CAWSVQGRGNTIYF
TRBJ2-7 | - | - | TRBV7-2 | TGTGCCAGCAGCTTAAGAGGGTTCGGGTACGAGCAGTACTTC | CASSLRGFGYEQYF
TRBJ2-2 | - | - | TRBV2 | TGTGCCAGCAGGCCCACGGCCGGGGAGCTGTTTTTT | CASRPTAGELFF
TRBJ2-2 | TRBD2 | - | TRBV5-4 | TGTGCCAGCACACATCGGGCGGGAGGGAGCACCGGGGAGCTGTTTTTT | CASTHRAGGSTGELFF
TRBJ1-3 | - | few | TRBV7-2 | TGTGCCAGCAGCTTAGACAGTTTCTCTGGAAACACCATATATTTT | CASSLDSFSGNTIYF
TRBJ1-3 | - | - | TRBV30 | TGTGCCTGGAGTGCCACGATGTCTGGAAACACCATATATTTT | CAWSATMSGNTIYF
TRBJ2-7 | - | - | TRBV10-3 | TGTGCCGCCAGAAATGGGGCGTCCTACGAGCAGTACTTC | CAARNGASYEQYF
TRBJ2-7 | TRBD2 | - | TRBV19 | TGTGCCAGTAGTACGGCCGGGACTAGCATTCACGAGCAGTACTTC | CASSTAGTSIHEQYF
TRBJ1-1 | - | - | TRBV4-1 | TGCGCCAGCAGCCAAAGGGGGGGAGGTAACAAAGAAGCTTTCTTT | CASSQRGGGNKEAFF
TRBJ1-3 | TRBD1 | few | TRBV27 | TGTGCCAGCAGTCCTAGACAGGGGAGCACCATATATTTT | CASSPRQGSTIYF
TRBJ2-3 | - | - | TRBV7-9 | TGTGCCAGCAGCTTAGAGGGCAGAAGCACAGATACGCAGTATTTT | CASSLEGRSTDTQYF
TRBJ1-6 | - | - | TRBV18 | TGTGCCAGCTCACCCGGACAGTACTATAATTCACCCCTCCACTTT | CASSPGQYYNSPLHF